Sequencing of this TCR beta chain was carried out in a study of technical replicates of blood from four donors. Trimming removed 3 bases at V and 4 bases at J, with 9 bases between. Germline V gene sequence: CDR1 SGHTA, CDR2 FQGNSA. This CDR3 is 13 amino acids long. The data were produced by immunoSEQ multiplex PCR, yet TCRdb's version contains in-frame clones alone and is incomplete. The table lists around 49,000 clones, about 96% of them singletons. The source is a human donor in good health. Material for sequencing was T cells isolated from PBMCs. This rearrangement joins TRBV7-2 to TRBJ1-2, with a possible D match to TRBD1 (5 bases). The CDR3 loop reads CASSLTDLYGYTF. CDR3 nucleotide sequence: TGTGCCAGCAGCTTGACAGATCTCTATGGCTACACCTTC.